Here is one T cell receptor beta chain with its context. Within the sample, other DNA sequences also encode this same CDR3. These data are taken from a study of blood T cell repertoires in COVID-19. Study as a whole: Both acute and convalescent COVID-19 samples were obtained from the United States, Italy and Spain. T cells, B-cell-depleted T cells, or PBMCs supplied cDNA or gDNA.

Seattle patients were enrolled during active infection and followed longitudinally. As handled by the study authors: Reference gene primers were amplified, and this amplification served to estimate nucleated cell counts. The repertoire was sequenced with immunoSEQ multiplex PCR; TCRdb's copy has only in-frame clones and lacks some. V and J calls and clone size are copied from that table; D and trimming were computed from the DNA. The sample holds some 290,000 clones; about 90% are singletons and the top ten take around 0.98%. CDR3 length equals 13 residues. From germline, CDR1 is LNHDA and CDR2 SQIVND (reference sequence). V shed 5 bases and J shed 2 bases, with 9 bases lying between them.

The chain joins TRBV19 to TRBJ1-2, with D possibly TRBD1 on 6 matching bases. This sequence was found in a woman aged 40-49 years with COVID-19, enrolled during active disease. Material: peripheral blood. The CDR3 DNA sequence: TGTGCCAGTAGTGCACAGGGAAACTATGGCTACACCTTC. Its translation: CASSAQGNYGYTF.